The 6 T cell receptor beta chains below were found in one sample sequenced in a study of blood T cell repertoires in COVID-19. The protocol was immunoSEQ multiplex PCR, while the TCRdb copy is restricted to in-frame clones and leaves out a portion. The data show under 70,000 clones, with over 75% seen just once and approximately 15% held by the top ten. The sequenced sample was peripheral blood. All receptors derive from a man at least 80 years old with acute or convalescent COVID-19.

The chain recombines TRBV7-2 with TRBJ2-2; no reliable D call. From germline, CDR1 is SGHTA and CDR2 FQGNSA. The CDR3 is 14 residues long. V shed 5 bases and J shed 0 bases, with 7 bases lying between them. The CDR3 protein is CASSLLANTGELFF. In nucleotides, the CDR3 is TGTGCCAGCAGCCTTCTAGCGAACACCGGGGAGCTGTTTTTT.

The rearrangement uses TRBV5-4 and TRBJ1-4, with TRBD1 matching 8 bases. Germline V lookup: CDR1 SGHNT, CDR2 YYREEE (reference sequence). This CDR3 comprises 16 residues. With V trimmed by 5 bases and J by 0 bases, 6 bases remained unmatched. CDR3 residues: CASSLPGGTTNEKLFF. CDR3 nucleotide sequence: TGTGCCAGCAGTCTCCCAGGGGGCACAACTAATGAAAAACTGTTTTTT.

With respect to this clone: Mismatch with germline at one junction end may stem from a read error. Here the CDR3 reads CASSEGQAVEAFF. CDR3 DNA sequence: TGTGCCAGCAGCGAAGGACAGGCGGTTGAAGCTTTCTTT. The chain carries TRBV6-1 and TRBJ1-1; TRBD1 aligns across 7 bases. Germline V CDR1 and CDR2: MNHNS, SASEGT. This CDR3 comprises 13 residues.

The rearrangement joins TRBV19 to TRBJ1-2, with D maybe TRBD1 (6 bases). Germline V gene sequence: CDR1 LNHDA, CDR2 SQIVND (reference sequence). Deletions cut 10 bases from V and 7 bases from J, with 10 bases between. This CDR3 contains 10 residues. The chain's CDR3 is CATYRVGYTF. CDR3 DNA sequence: TGTGCCACATACAGGGTTGGCTACACCTTC.

The V and J genes are TRBV5-4 and TRBJ2-5; TRBD2 aligns across 7 bases. The CDR3 extends over 13 amino acids. V trimming: 5 bases; J trimming: 7 bases; junction bases outside the gene matches: 8. In germline, CDR1 is SGHNT, CDR2 YYREEE (reference sequence). This CDR3 is CASRLAGLGTQYF. DNA for the CDR3: TGTGCCAGCAGATTAGCGGGCCTGGGGACCCAGTACTTC.

V gene TRBV7-2 combines with J gene TRBJ2-3; 9 nucleotides line up with TRBD1. Germline V lookup: CDR1 SGHTA, CDR2 FQGNSA. With 1 base clipped from V and 3 bases from J, the junction kept 8 bases outside the gene matches. This CDR3 has 17 residues. The CDR3: CASSLGRTGEGTDTQYF. The CDR3 DNA is TGTGCCAGCAGCTTAGGCCGGACAGGGGAAGGAACAGATACGCAGTATTTT.